Shown below are 11 T cell receptor beta chains from a single sample sequenced in a study of T cells in Graves' hyperthyroidism and ophthalmopathy. Amplification yielded TCR beta CDR3 regions, with RNA transcripts as the source. The study used the HTBI primer set for a first-round RT-PCR of the TCR CDR3. Each CDR3 protein gets one entry after TCRdb re-called the multiplex PCR reads with MiXCR. The top ten clones hold roughly 25% of a sample with around 35,000 distinct CDR3 sequences, approximately 52% of them seen once. The sample taken for sequencing was blood. These receptor sequences come from a woman between 40 and 50 years old with Graves' ophthalmopathy.

Comments on this clonotype: The junction departs from germline at one end; a sequencing error may be responsible. The chain carries TRBV6-2 or TRBV6-3 and TRBJ1-1; no firm D call. Germline CDR1 is MNHEY and CDR2 is SVGEGT. The CDR3 is 12 amino acids. The CDR3 DNA reads TGTGCCAGCAGTTACGTGAACACGGAAGCTTTCTTT. Protein product: CASSYVNTEAFF.

This clonotype appeared many times. This sequence joins TRBV7-9 and TRBJ1-1; D unclear. Trimming pared 1 base from V and 0 bases from J, leaving 6 bases between. This CDR3 is 14 amino acids long. Germline V gene lookup returns CDR1 SEHNR and CDR2 FQNEAQ (reference sequence). CDR3 sequence reads: CASSLGGVNTEAFF. The CDR3 bases are TGTGCCAGCAGCTTAGGAGGTGTGAACACTGAAGCTTTCTTT.

This clonotype was counted many times. The chain has TRBV7-9 and TRBJ2-2; 9 positions agree with TRBD2. The CDR3 covers 15 residues. Germline CDR1 is SEHNR and CDR2 is FQNEAQ (reference sequence). With V trimmed by 5 bases and J by 4 bases, 5 bases remained unmatched. Here the CDR3 DNA reads TGTGCCAGCAGCGCTCTAGCGGGATTCACCGGGGAGCTGTTTTTT. This codes for CASSALAGFTGELFF.

This chain uses TRBV20-1 with TRBJ2-3, with 13 bases aligning to TRBD2. This CDR3 comprises 15 residues. V trimming: 3 bases; J trimming: 3 bases; junction bases outside the gene matches: 3. Germline values: CDR1 DFQATT, CDR2 SNEGSKA (reference sequence). The CDR3 region is CSASPTSGRTDTQYF. The CDR3 coding sequence is TGCAGTGCTAGTCCGACTAGCGGGAGGACAGATACGCAGTATTTT.

This clonotype came up many times. The V and J genes are TRBV30 and TRBJ1-1; no definite D call. Trimming stripped 2 bases from V and 0 bases from J, with 7 bases between. This CDR3 has 13 residues. CDR1 is GTSNPN, CDR2 SVGIG, per germline (reference sequence). The CDR3 region is CAWSLTLNTEAFF. The CDR3 bases are TGTGCCTGGAGTCTGACACTGAACACTGAAGCTTTCTTT.

This clonotype is judged medium-sized. The chain carries TRBV10-1 and TRBJ2-3; TRBD2 aligns across 7 bases. CDR1 WNHNN and CDR2 SYGVQD come from the germline V gene (reference sequence). The length of the CDR3 is 14 residues. Trimming cost V 2 bases and J 3 bases; bases outside gene matches: 2. The DNA for the CDR3 is TGCGCCAGCAGTGAGCGGACTAGGACAGATACGCAGTATTTT. This codes for CASSERTRTDTQYF.

By proportion, this clonotype is medium-sized (0.01 to 0.1%). This chain connects TRBV7-2 to TRBJ2-7, with 8 bases aligning to TRBD1. Trimming at V came to 5 bases and at J to 0 bases, leaving 6 bases not matched to a gene. The CDR3 consists of 15 residues. CDR1 and CDR2 (germline): SGHTA, FQGNSA. CDR3 residues: CASSIWTGSSYEQYF. DNA for the CDR3: TGTGCCAGCAGCATATGGACAGGGAGCTCCTACGAGCAGTACTTC.

In its sample, this clonotype is medium-sized. V usage is TRBV7-6 and J usage is TRBJ2-7; tentative D call: TRBD1 (5 bases). This CDR3 is built from 13 residues. Looked up from germline, CDR1 is SGHVS and CDR2 is FNYEAQ. The V end lost 1 base, the J end lost 6 bases, and 10 bases lay between the germline ends. For the CDR3, the DNA is TGTGCCAGCAGCTTAGAAGGGGTCGGCGAGCAGTACTTC. Its protein is CASSLEGVGEQYF.

This clonotype was recorded once. This chain uses TRBV19 with TRBJ2-3; the D gene could be TRBD1 or TRBD2 (5 bases each). V was cut by 7 bases and J by 3 bases, with 14 bases left in between. The CDR3 covers 14 residues. Germline CDR1 reads LNHDA; CDR2 reads SQIVND (reference sequence). The CDR3 loop is CASTPGAGTDTQYF. Here the CDR3 DNA reads TGTGCCAGTACCCCCGGGGCAGGGACAGATACGCAGTATTTT.

This clonotype was picked up one time. The chain employs TRBV12-3 or TRBV12-4 and TRBJ1-3; 8 bases are shared with TRBD1. The length of the CDR3 is 14 residues. The junction had 3 bases not matched to a gene; V was cut back by 5 bases and J by 3 bases. The CDR3 nucleotides read TGTGCCAGCAGTCCGACAGGGGTTGGAAACACCATATATTTT. Its translation: CASSPTGVGNTIYF.

As concerns this clonotype: A single base separates this from a much larger clone, so it may be a read error. The chain employs TRBV7-6 and TRBJ2-5; no reliable D call. The V end was cut by 5 bases, the J end by 9 bases, with 16 bases between. This CDR3 has 13 residues. Germline-derived CDR1 and CDR2 are SGHVS and FNYEAQ. CDR3 residues: CASSPLGSVAQYF. CDR3 bases: TGTGCCAGCAGCCCCTTAGGTTCGGTGGCCCAGTACTTC.